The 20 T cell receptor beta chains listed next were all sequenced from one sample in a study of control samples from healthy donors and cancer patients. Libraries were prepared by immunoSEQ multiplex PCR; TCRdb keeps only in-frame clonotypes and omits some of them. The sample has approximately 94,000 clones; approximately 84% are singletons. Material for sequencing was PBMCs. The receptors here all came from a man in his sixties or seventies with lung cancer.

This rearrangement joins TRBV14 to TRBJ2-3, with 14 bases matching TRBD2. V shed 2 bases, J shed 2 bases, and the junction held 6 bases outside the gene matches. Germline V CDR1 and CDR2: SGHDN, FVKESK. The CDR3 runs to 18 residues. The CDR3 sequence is CASSQPGLAGANTDTQYF. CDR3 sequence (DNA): TGTGCCAGCAGCCAACCGGGACTAGCGGGGGCCAACACAGATACGCAGTATTTT.

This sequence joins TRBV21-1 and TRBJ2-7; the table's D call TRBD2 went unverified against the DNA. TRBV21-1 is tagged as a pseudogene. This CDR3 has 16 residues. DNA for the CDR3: TGTGCCAGCAGCAAAGGGCTGGGGGGTTTCCCCTACGAGCAGTACTTC. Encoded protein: CASSKGLGGFPYEQYF.

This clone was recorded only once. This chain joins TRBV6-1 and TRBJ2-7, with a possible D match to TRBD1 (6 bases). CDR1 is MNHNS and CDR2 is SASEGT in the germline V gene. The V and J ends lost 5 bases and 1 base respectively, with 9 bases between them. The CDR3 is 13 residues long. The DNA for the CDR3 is TGTGCCAGCAGTTCTGGACAGTCCTACGAGCAGTACTTC. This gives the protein CASSSGQSYEQYF.

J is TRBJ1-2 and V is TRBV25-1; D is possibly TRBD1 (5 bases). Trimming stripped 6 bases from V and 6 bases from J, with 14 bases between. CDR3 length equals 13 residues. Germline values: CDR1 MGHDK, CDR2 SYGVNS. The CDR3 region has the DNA TGTGCCAGCAGGGGGGGAGGGACGAATGGCTACACCTTC. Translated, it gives CASRGGGTNGYTF.

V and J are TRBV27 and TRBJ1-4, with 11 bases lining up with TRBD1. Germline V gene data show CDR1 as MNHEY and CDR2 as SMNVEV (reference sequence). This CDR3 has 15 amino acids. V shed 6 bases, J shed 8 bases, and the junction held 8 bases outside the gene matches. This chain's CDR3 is CASSPGTGGREKLFF. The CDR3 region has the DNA TGTGCCAGCAGCCCCGGGACAGGGGGACGAGAAAAACTGTTTTTT. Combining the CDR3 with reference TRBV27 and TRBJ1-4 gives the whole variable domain EAQVTQNPRYLITVTGKKLTVTCSQNMNHEYMSWYRQDPGLGLRQIYYSMNVEVTDKGDVPEGYKVSRKEKRNFPLILESPSPNQTSLYFCASSPGTGGREKLFFGSGTQLSVL.

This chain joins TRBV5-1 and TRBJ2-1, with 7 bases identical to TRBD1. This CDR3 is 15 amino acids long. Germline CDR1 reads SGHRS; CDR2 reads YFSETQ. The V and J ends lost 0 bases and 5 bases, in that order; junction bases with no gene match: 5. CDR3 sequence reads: CASSLGGTVDNEQFF. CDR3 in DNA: TGCGCCAGCAGCTTGGGAGGGACAGTTGACAATGAGCAGTTCTTC.

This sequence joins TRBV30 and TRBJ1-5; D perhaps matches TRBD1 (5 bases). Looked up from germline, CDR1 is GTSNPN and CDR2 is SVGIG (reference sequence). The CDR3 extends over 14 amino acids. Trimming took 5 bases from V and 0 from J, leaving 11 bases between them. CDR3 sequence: CAWGGQYSNQPQHF. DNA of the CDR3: TGTGCCTGGGGGGGTCAGTATAGCAATCAGCCCCAGCATTTT.

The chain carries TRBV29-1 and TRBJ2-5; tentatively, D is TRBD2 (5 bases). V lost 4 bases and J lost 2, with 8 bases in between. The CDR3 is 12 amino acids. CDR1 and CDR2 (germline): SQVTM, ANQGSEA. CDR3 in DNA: TGCAGCGTTGCCCTAGCTCAAGAGACCCAGTACTTC. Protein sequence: CSVALAQETQYF.

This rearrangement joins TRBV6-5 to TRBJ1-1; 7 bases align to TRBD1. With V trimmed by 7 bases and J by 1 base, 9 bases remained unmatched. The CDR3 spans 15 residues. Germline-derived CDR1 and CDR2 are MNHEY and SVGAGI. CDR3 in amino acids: CASTLAPGGNTEAFF. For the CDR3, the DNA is TGTGCCAGCACCTTAGCCCCAGGGGGGAACACTGAAGCTTTCTTT.

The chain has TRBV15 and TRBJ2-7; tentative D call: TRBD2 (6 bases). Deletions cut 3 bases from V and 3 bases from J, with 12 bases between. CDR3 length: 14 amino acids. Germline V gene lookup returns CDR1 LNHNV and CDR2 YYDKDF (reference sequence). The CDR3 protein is CATSRPGLFYEQYF. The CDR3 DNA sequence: TGTGCCACCAGCAGGCCGGGACTCTTCTACGAGCAGTACTTC.

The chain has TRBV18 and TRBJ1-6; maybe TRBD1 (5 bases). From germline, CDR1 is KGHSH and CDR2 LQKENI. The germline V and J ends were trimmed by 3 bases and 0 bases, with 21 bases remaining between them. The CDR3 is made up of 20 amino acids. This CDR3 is CASSPWNGGVSSSYNSPLHF. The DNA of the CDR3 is TGTGCCAGCTCACCGTGGAATGGGGGAGTTTCCAGCTCCTATAATTCACCCCTCCACTTT.

The CDR3 bases are TGTGCCAGCAGTTACTCTGGGACGGGGAACACTGAAGCTTTCTTT. This translates into CASSYSGTGNTEAFF. The chain recombines TRBV6-2 or TRBV6-3 with TRBJ1-1, with D perhaps matching TRBD1 (5 bases). The CDR3 totals 15 residues. Trimming removed 0 bases at V and 1 base at J, with 9 bases between. In germline, CDR1 is MNHEY, CDR2 SVGEGT.

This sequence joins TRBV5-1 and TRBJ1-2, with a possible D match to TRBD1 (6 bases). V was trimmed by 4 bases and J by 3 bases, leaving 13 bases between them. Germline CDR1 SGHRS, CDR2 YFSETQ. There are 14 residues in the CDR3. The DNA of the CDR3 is TGCGCCAGCAGCCCGGGACAATTTCACTATGGCTACACCTTC. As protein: CASSPGQFHYGYTF.

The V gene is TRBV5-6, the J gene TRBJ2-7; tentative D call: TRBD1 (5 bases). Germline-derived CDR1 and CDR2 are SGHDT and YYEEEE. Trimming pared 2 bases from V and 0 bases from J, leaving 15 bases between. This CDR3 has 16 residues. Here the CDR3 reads CASSFRGLLISYEQYF. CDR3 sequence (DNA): TGTGCCAGCAGCTTTAGGGGCCTACTAATCTCCTACGAGCAGTACTTC.

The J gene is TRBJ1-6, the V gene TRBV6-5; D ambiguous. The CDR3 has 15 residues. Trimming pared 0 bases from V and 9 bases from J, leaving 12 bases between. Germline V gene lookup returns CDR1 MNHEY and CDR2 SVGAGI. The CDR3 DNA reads TGTGCCAGCAGTTACTCCGGTGGTCCCCTTTCACCCCTCCACTTT. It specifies CASSYSGGPLSPLHF.

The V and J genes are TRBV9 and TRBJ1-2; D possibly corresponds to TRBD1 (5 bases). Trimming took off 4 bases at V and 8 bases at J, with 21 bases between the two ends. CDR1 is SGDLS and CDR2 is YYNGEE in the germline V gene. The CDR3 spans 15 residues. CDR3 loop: CASSPQTGGRYGYTF. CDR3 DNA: TGTGCCAGCAGCCCCCAAACGGGGGGACGCTACGGCTACACCTTC.

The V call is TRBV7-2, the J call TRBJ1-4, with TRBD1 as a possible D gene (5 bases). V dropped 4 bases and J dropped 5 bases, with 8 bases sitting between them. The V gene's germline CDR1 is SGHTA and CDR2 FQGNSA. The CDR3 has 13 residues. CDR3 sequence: CASSSQGNEKLFF. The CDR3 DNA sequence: TGTGCCAGCAGCTCCCAGGGAAATGAAAAACTGTTTTTT.

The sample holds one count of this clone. CDR3 sequence: CASSQWASYEQYF. The CDR3, as DNA: TGCGCCAGCAGCCAATGGGCATCCTACGAGCAGTACTTC. J is TRBJ2-7 and V is TRBV4-3; D remains unclear. Trimming pared 2 bases from V and 1 base from J, leaving 6 bases between. CDR3 size: 13 residues. Germline V gives CDR1 LGHNA, CDR2 YSLEER.

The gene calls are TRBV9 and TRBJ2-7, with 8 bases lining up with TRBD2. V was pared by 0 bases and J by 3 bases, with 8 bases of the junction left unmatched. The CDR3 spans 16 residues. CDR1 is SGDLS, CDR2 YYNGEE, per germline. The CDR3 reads CASSVEMAGGLYEQYF. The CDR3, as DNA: TGTGCCAGCAGCGTAGAAATGGCGGGGGGACTCTACGAGCAGTACTTC.

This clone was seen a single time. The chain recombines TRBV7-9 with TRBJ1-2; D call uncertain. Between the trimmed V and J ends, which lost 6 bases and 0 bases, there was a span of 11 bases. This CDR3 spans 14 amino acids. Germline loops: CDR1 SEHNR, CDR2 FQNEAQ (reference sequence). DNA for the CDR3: TGTGCCAGCAGTTACATCGTGTCTAACTATGGCTACACCTTC. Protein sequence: CASSYIVSNYGYTF.